Listed here are 29 T cell receptor beta chains from one sample, sequenced in a study of cytomegalovirus exposure and HLA in healthy donors. Primers included in the PCR were 60 Vbeta and 13 Jbeta primers. The method was immunoSEQ multiplex PCR; TCRdb's version includes in-frame clones alone and lacks a portion of them. Of tens of thousands of clones in the sample, less than 85% were seen once. Material: PBMCs. These receptors were obtained from a young woman in good health and CMV-seronegative.

This chain joins TRBV18 and TRBJ2-1; D perhaps matches TRBD2 (6 bases). The germline gives CDR1 KGHSH, CDR2 LQKENI. This CDR3 contains 14 residues. Trimming stripped 3 bases from V and 3 bases from J, with 9 bases between. This chain's CDR3 is CASSPLGGYNEQFF. The CDR3 region has the DNA TGTGCCAGCTCACCGCTCGGGGGCTACAATGAGCAGTTCTTC.

J is TRBJ2-3 and V is TRBV7-6; TRBD2 is a possible D gene (5 bases). Germline lookup yields CDR1 SGHVS and CDR2 FNYEAQ. V was clipped by 5 bases and J by 6 bases, with 12 bases between them. The CDR3 runs to 13 residues. The DNA for the CDR3 is TGTGCCAGCAGCCGGGGAAGGCAGGATACGCAGTATTTT. Protein sequence: CASSRGRQDTQYF.

The chain is built from TRBV12-5 and TRBJ2-1, with D perhaps matching TRBD2 (7 bases). V was shortened by 0 bases and J by 8 bases, with 17 bases between the two germline ends. Germline assignment: CDR1 LGHNT and CDR2 FRNRAP. This CDR3 comprises 16 residues. Written as DNA, the CDR3 is TGTGCTAGTGGTTTGGTAGGGGGACTAAGTGGGGATGAGCAGTTCTTC. This sequence encodes CASGLVGGLSGDEQFF.

The CDR3, as DNA: TGTGCCAGCAGCGTAGCTCCGGGACTAGCGGCCTACAATGAGCAGTTCTTC. Residues: CASSVAPGLAAYNEQFF. The rearrangement uses TRBV9 and TRBJ2-1; 11 bases fit TRBD2. Germline V gene lookup returns CDR1 SGDLS and CDR2 YYNGEE. J gave up 2 bases and V 0 bases, and 4 bases lay outside the gene matches. The CDR3 contains 17 residues.

The chain combines TRBV2 with TRBJ2-7, with D maybe TRBD2 (7 bases). CDR3 length: 14 amino acids. Trimming shortened V by 8 bases and J by 0 bases, and 14 bases separated the two germline ends. CDR1 and CDR2 from the germline V gene are SNHLY and FYNNEI. This CDR3 reads CASLGGVLSYEQYF. CDR3 sequence (DNA): TGTGCCAGCCTAGGGGGGGTACTCTCCTACGAGCAGTACTTC.

The gene calls are TRBV7-9 and TRBJ2-7; TRBD2 is a possible D gene (5 bases). V shed 2 bases and J shed 1 base, with 9 bases lying between them. The CDR3 has 14 amino acids. CDR1 is SEHNR, CDR2 FQNEAQ, per germline (reference sequence). CDR3 amino acids: CASSLQAASYEQYF. CDR3 bases: TGTGCCAGCAGCTTACAAGCGGCTTCCTACGAGCAGTACTTC. Variable domain in full (rest from reference TRBV7-9 and TRBJ2-7): DTGVSQNPRHKITKRGQNVTFRCDPISEHNRLYWYRQTLGQGPEFLTYFQNEAQLEKSRLLSDRFSAERPKGSFSTLEIQRTEQGDSAMYLCASSLQAASYEQYFGPGTRLTVT.

The chain couples TRBV30 to TRBJ2-5, with D tentatively TRBD2 (7 bases). Germline V gene data show CDR1 as GTSNPN and CDR2 as SVGIG (reference sequence). This CDR3 has 14 amino acids. With 5 bases removed from V and 3 bases from J, the gap between germline ends came to 16 bases. Here the CDR3 DNA reads TGTGCCTGGGGGAGGGGGGTCGGGGAAGAGACCCAGTACTTC. Residues: CAWGRGVGEETQYF.

This chain links TRBV28 with TRBJ1-4; D might be TRBD1 (6 bases). The length of the CDR3 is 14 residues. The germline V gene has CDR1 MDHEN and CDR2 SYDVKM. V lost 6 bases and J 7 bases, leaving 15 bases between the germline ends. This CDR3 is CASSLGQRREKLFF. CDR3 DNA: TGTGCCAGCAGCCTCGGACAGAGACGTGAAAAACTGTTTTTT.

The gene calls are TRBV5-1 and TRBJ2-1; 8 bases map to TRBD2. V lost 3 bases to trimming and J lost 6 bases; unmatched junction nucleotides: 8. CDR3 size: 15 residues. Germline V gives CDR1 SGHRS, CDR2 YFSETQ. CDR3 protein: CASSSVGSGINEQFF. The CDR3 DNA is TGCGCCAGCAGCTCGGTGGGTAGCGGGATCAATGAGCAGTTCTTC.

This chain uses TRBV5-6 with TRBJ2-2, with D possibly matching TRBD1 (5 bases). Trimming took 4 bases from V and 6 from J, leaving 19 bases between them. The CDR3 runs 16 residues. CDR1 and CDR2 from the germline V gene are SGHDT and YYEEEE. The DNA for the CDR3 is TGTGCCAGCAGCCATGTGTCAGGGCCGGTTGCCGGGGAGCTGTTTTTT. It encodes CASSHVSGPVAGELFF.

Turning to this clone: Other DNA sequences in this specimen translate into the identical CDR3. The chain recombines TRBV6-4 with TRBJ2-3; 7 bases agree with TRBD2. The germline CDR1 and CDR2 sequences are MRHNA and SNTAGT. J lost 4 bases, V lost 0 bases, and 4 bases had no gene match. The CDR3 totals 15 residues. CDR3 protein: CASSDSAGAADTQYF. In DNA form, the CDR3 reads TGTGCCAGCAGTGACTCCGCGGGAGCGGCAGATACGCAGTATTTT.

The chain recombines TRBV5-4 with TRBJ1-2; the D is unclear. Germline V gene lookup returns CDR1 SGHNT and CDR2 YYREEE (reference sequence). CDR3 size: 14 residues. Trimming shortened V by 0 bases and J by 2 bases, and 8 bases separated the two germline ends. The DNA of the CDR3 is TGTGCCAGCAGCTTGGTTGGGCAGAACTATGGCTACACCTTC. This encodes CASSLVGQNYGYTF.

This chain joins TRBV28 and TRBJ1-2; D is perhaps TRBD1 (6 bases). CDR3 size: 14 residues. Trimming removed 8 bases at V and 5 bases at J, with 18 bases between. The germline gives CDR1 MDHEN, CDR2 SYDVKM. CDR3 protein: CASLSTGTPYGYTF. The CDR3 coding sequence is TGTGCCAGCCTTTCCACCGGGACACCGTATGGCTACACCTTC.

The CDR3, as DNA: TGTGCCAGCAGCGAAACAGACTACGAGCAGTACTTC. Protein: CASSETDYEQYF. The chain uses TRBV5-6 and TRBJ2-7; D ambiguous. CDR1 and CDR2 from the germline V gene are SGHDT and YYEEEE. The CDR3 has 12 residues. Trimming shortened V by 4 bases and J by 3 bases, and 8 bases separated the two germline ends.

CDR3 nucleotide sequence: TGCGCCAGCAGTGAGTCGGGGGGGCCGAACGATGGCTACACCTTC. It specifies CASSESGGPNDGYTF. This chain connects TRBV10-2 to TRBJ1-2, with D possibly TRBD1 on 6 matching bases. The germline V gene encodes CDR1 WSHSY and CDR2 SAAADI. V was trimmed by 0 bases and J by 6 bases, leaving 14 bases between them. The CDR3 has 15 residues.

The chain uses TRBV7-9 and TRBJ2-7; D might be TRBD1 (5 bases). This CDR3 has 13 amino acids. Trimming removed 5 bases from V and 12 bases from J, with 20 bases in between. Germline CDR1 is SEHNR and CDR2 is FQNEAQ (reference sequence). The CDR3 DNA sequence: TGTGCCAGCAGCGGCCCCACAGGTGCAACTTTGTACTTC. Amino acid sequence: CASSGPTGATLYF. The variable domain in full, completed from reference TRBV7-9 and TRBJ2-7, reads DTGVSQNPRHKITKRGQNVTFRCDPISEHNRLYWYRQTLGQGPEFLTYFQNEAQLEKSRLLSDRFSAERPKGSFSTLEIQRTEQGDSAMYLCASSGPTGATLYFGPGTRLTVT.

The chain joins TRBV2 to TRBJ1-4; the D gene is possibly TRBD1 (6 bases). This CDR3 comprises 17 residues. The ends were cut back, 4 bases at V and 0 bases at J, with 15 bases in the middle. Germline V gives CDR1 SNHLY, CDR2 FYNNEI. DNA for the CDR3: TGTGCCAGCAGTGGAGTAGGACAGCCTCCAACTAATGAAAAACTGTTTTTT. Translating it yields CASSGVGQPPTNEKLFF.

This clone was picked up one time. The chain is built from TRBV11-2 and TRBJ1-3; TRBD1 might be the D (5 bases). Germline assignment: CDR1 SGHAT and CDR2 FQNNGV. The CDR3 is 14 amino acids. The germline V and J ends were trimmed by 4 bases and 0 bases, with 7 bases remaining between them. The CDR3 spells CASSWGGSGNTIYF. CDR3 nucleotide sequence: TGTGCCAGCAGCTGGGGGGGCTCTGGAAACACCATATATTTT.

The gene calls are TRBV7-9 and TRBJ2-1; weak D call: TRBD2 (6 bases). The CDR3 runs to 15 residues. The germline V gene has CDR1 SEHNR and CDR2 FQNEAQ (reference sequence). Trimming left V 0 bases short and J 1 base short, with 7 bases between. The DNA of the CDR3 is TGTGCCAGCAGCTTAGCGGCGGGGTCCTACAATGAGCAGTTCTTC. It is translated as CASSLAAGSYNEQFF.

The rearrangement links TRBV7-9 to TRBJ2-4; TRBD1 is a possible D gene (6 bases). From germline, CDR1 is SEHNR and CDR2 FQNEAQ (reference sequence). V was clipped by 2 bases and J by 3 bases, with 14 bases between them. This CDR3 has 16 residues. The CDR3 sequence is CASSLTDSPVKNIQYF. The CDR3, as DNA: TGTGCCAGCAGCTTAACGGACAGCCCCGTCAAAAACATTCAGTACTTC. The whole variable domain, filled in from reference TRBV7-9 and TRBJ2-4, reads DTGVSQNPRHKITKRGQNVTFRCDPISEHNRLYWYRQTLGQGPEFLTYFQNEAQLEKSRLLSDRFSAERPKGSFSTLEIQRTEQGDSAMYLCASSLTDSPVKNIQYFGAGTRLSVL.

This sequence joins TRBV7-2 and TRBJ2-7; 7 bases align to TRBD2. The length of the CDR3 is 16 residues. CDR1 is SGHTA and CDR2 is FQGNSA in the germline V gene. With V trimmed by 3 bases and J by 4 bases, 12 bases remained unmatched. The CDR3 loop is CASSLGPWASGYEQYF. DNA of the CDR3: TGTGCCAGCAGCTTGGGGCCCTGGGCTAGCGGTTACGAGCAGTACTTC.

The gene calls are TRBV7-9 and TRBJ1-2; perhaps TRBD1 as D (5 bases). CDR3 length: 12 residues. The V gene's germline CDR1 is SEHNR and CDR2 FQNEAQ (reference sequence). The V end lost 5 bases, the J end lost 6 bases, and 10 bases lay between the germline ends. The CDR3, as DNA: TGTGCCAGCAGCCCCAGGGATGATGGCTACACCTTC. Translation: CASSPRDDGYTF.

The V gene is TRBV15, the J gene TRBJ2-7; D might be TRBD2 (6 bases). CDR3 size: 15 residues. Germline loops: CDR1 LNHNV, CDR2 YYDKDF (reference sequence). The V and J ends lost 1 base and 2 bases respectively, with 12 bases between them. The CDR3, as DNA: TGTGCCACCAGCAGAGCGACTAGTTCCCCCTACGAGCAGTACTTC. Its protein is CATSRATSSPYEQYF.

As concerns this clone: Other DNA sequences of this sample code for an identical CDR3. The chain uses TRBV9 and TRBJ2-7; 9 positions match TRBD2. The CDR3 runs to 15 residues. With 3 bases clipped from V and 2 bases from J, the junction kept 6 bases outside the gene matches. From germline, CDR1 is SGDLS and CDR2 YYNGEE. The CDR3 bases are TGTGCCAGCAGCGGAGAGATAGCGGGAGCCTACGAGCAGTACTTC. Its protein product is CASSGEIAGAYEQYF.

The chain joins TRBV14 to TRBJ2-2; 14 bases are shared with TRBD2. The CDR3 is made up of 17 amino acids. Germline loops: CDR1 SGHDN, CDR2 FVKESK. With 4 bases clipped from V and 4 bases from J, the junction kept 5 bases outside the gene matches. CDR3: CASSRSTSGRGTGELFF. Here the CDR3 DNA reads TGTGCCAGCAGCCGCTCGACTAGCGGGAGGGGCACCGGGGAGCTGTTTTTT.

This chain connects TRBV18 to TRBJ2-1; 10 bases match TRBD2. Germline trimming cut 3 bases from V and 0 bases from J; bases unmatched to any gene: 14. Per germline, CDR1 KGHSH and CDR2 LQKENI. The CDR3 covers 20 residues. The CDR3 DNA reads as TGTGCCAGCTCACCTTACACCAGCGGGAGGGGACTTAGCTCCTACAATGAGCAGTTCTTC. Amino acid sequence: CASSPYTSGRGLSSYNEQFF.

The chain has TRBV11-2 and TRBJ1-1; 8 bases fit TRBD1. The CDR3 is made up of 15 amino acids. Germline CDR1 and CDR2: SGHAT and FQNNGV. J was trimmed by 1 base and V by 5 bases; bases with no gene match: 6. Here the CDR3 reads CASSPGQGGNTEAFF. As DNA, the CDR3 is TGTGCCAGCAGCCCCGGACAGGGAGGGAACACTGAAGCTTTCTTT.

The chain combines TRBV9 with TRBJ1-4; D is unclear. There are 14 residues in the CDR3. From germline, CDR1 is SGDLS and CDR2 YYNGEE. V was cut by 0 bases and J by 3 bases, with 6 bases left in between. This CDR3 reads CASSVGDSNEKLFF. CDR3 bases: TGTGCCAGCAGCGTAGGTGACTCTAATGAAAAACTGTTTTTT.

Here the CDR3 reads CASSPDTRAGELFF. Written as DNA, the CDR3 is TGCGCCAGCAGCCCTGATACGAGAGCCGGGGAGCTGTTTTTT. The chain combines TRBV5-1 with TRBJ2-2; D is ambiguous. V dropped 4 bases and J dropped 6 bases, with 13 bases sitting between them. The CDR3 totals 14 residues. Germline lookup yields CDR1 SGHRS and CDR2 YFSETQ.